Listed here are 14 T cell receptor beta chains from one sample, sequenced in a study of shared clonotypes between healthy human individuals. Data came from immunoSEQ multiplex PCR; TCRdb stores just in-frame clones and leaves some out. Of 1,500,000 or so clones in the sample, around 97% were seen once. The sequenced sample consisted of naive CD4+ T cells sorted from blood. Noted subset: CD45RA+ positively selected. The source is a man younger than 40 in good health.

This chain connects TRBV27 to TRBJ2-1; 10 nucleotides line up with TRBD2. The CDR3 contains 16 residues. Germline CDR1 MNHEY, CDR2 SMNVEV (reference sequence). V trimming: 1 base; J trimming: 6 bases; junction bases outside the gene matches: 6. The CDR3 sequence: CASSLLPSGRVNEQFF. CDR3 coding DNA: TGTGCCAGCAGTTTATTGCCTAGCGGGAGAGTCAATGAGCAGTTCTTC.

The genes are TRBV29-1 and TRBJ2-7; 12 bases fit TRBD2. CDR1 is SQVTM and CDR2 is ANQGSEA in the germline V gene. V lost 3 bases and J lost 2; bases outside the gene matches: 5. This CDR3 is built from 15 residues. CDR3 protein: CSVEGASGRAYEQYF. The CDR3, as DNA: TGCAGCGTTGAGGGGGCTAGCGGGAGGGCCTACGAGCAGTACTTC.

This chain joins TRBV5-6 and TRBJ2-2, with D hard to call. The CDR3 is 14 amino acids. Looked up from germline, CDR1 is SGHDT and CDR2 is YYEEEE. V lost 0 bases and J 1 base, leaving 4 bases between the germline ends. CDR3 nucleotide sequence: TGTGCCAGCAGCTTGGCAGTGAACACCGGGGAGCTGTTTTTT. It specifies CASSLAVNTGELFF.

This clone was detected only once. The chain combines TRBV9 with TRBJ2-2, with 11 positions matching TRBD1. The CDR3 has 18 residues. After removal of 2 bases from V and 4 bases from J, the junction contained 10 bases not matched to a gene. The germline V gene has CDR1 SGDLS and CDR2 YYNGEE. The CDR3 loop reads CASSVHGQGAAGTGELFF. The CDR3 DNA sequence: TGTGCCAGCAGCGTCCATGGACAGGGGGCAGCGGGCACCGGGGAGCTGTTTTTT.

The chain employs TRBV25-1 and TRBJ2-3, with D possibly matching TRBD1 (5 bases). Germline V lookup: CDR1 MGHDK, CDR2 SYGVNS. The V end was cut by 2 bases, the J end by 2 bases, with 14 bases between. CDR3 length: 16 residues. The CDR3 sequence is CASSEGAGIATDTQYF. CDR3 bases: TGTGCCAGCAGTGAAGGAGCAGGGATTGCCACAGATACGCAGTATTTT.

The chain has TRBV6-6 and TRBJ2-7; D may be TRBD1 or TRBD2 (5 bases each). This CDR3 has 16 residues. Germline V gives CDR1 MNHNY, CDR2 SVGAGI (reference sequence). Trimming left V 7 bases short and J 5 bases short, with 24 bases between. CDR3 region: CASTRGPRGRPNEQYF. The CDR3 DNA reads TGTGCCAGCACCCGCGGGCCACGGGGACGTCCGAACGAGCAGTACTTC.

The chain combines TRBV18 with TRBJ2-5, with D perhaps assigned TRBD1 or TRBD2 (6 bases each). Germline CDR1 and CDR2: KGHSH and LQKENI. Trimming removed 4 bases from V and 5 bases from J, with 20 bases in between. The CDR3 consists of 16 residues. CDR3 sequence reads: CASSLTRTAAGETQYF. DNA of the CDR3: TGTGCCAGCTCACTAACTCGGACAGCGGCGGGGGAGACCCAGTACTTC.

CDR3 amino acids: CSVEDPAGGWYNEQFF. For the CDR3, the DNA is TGCAGCGTTGAAGATCCAGCGGGAGGGTGGTACAATGAGCAGTTCTTC. The chain combines TRBV29-1 with TRBJ2-1; 10 nucleotides line up with TRBD2. This CDR3 contains 16 residues. Trimming removed 0 bases from V and 4 bases from J; junction bases left unmatched: 6. Looked up from germline, CDR1 is SQVTM and CDR2 is ANQGSEA.

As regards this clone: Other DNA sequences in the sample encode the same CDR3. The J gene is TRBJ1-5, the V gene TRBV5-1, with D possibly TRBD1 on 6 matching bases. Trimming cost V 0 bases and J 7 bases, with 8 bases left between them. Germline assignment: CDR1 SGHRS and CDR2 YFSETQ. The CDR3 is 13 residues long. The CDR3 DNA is TGCGCCAGCAGCTTGGGAGGGGGACAGCCCCAGCATTTT. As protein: CASSLGGGQPQHF.

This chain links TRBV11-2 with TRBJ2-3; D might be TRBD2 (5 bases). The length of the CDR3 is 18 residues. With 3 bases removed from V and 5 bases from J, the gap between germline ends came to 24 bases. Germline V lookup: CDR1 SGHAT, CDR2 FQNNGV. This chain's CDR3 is CASSLRVGTSTHGDTQYF. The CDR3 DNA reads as TGTGCCAGCAGCTTGAGGGTTGGTACCTCCACCCACGGAGATACGCAGTATTTT.

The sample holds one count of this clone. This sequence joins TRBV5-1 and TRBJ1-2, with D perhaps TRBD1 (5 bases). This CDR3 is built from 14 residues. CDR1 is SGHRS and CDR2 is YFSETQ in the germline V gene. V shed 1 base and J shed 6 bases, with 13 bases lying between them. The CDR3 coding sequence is TGCGCCAGCAGCTTGAGCGGGGGAGGGGATGGCTACACCTTC. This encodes CASSLSGGGDGYTF. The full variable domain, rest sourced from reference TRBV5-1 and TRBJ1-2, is KAGVTQTPRYLIKTRGQQVTLSCSPISGHRSVSWYQQTPGQGLQFLFEYFSETQRNKGNFPGRFSGRQFSNSRSEMNVSTLELGDSALYLCASSLSGGGDGYTFGSGTRLTVV.

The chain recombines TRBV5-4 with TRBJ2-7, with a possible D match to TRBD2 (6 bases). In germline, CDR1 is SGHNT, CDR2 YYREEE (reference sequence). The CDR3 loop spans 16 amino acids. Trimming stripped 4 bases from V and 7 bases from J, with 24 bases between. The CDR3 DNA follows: TGTGCCAGCAGCCCGGGACTTTTTCTTCTTTCTGCTGAGCAGTACTTC. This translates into CASSPGLFLLSAEQYF.

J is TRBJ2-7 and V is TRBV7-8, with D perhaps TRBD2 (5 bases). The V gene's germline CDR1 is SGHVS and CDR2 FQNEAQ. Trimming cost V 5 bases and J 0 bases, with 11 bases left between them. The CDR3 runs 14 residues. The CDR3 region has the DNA TGTGCCAGCAGCCCAGAGGGTCCCTCCTACGAGCAGTACTTC. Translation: CASSPEGPSYEQYF.

CDR3 bases: TGTGCCAGCAGCTTAGCGGGGGTATTGGGAGGGGTGAACACTGAAGCTTTCTTT. Its protein product is CASSLAGVLGGVNTEAFF. The chain combines TRBV11-2 with TRBJ1-1; maybe TRBD1 (5 bases). CDR1 and CDR2 (germline): SGHAT, FQNNGV. The CDR3 is made up of 18 amino acids. Trimming pared 1 base from V and 0 bases from J, leaving 18 bases between.